This TCR beta chain derives from a study of T cell responses to AZD1222 COVID-19 vaccine. Overall study context: Recipients boosted at about 4 weeks or about 12 weeks are pooled. The study, taken as a whole, reports: Donors were chiefly white British, with a greater number of females, and clonal diversity was perhaps underestimated. The study sampled repertoires only after the peak T cell response. In the spike-specific TCR repertoire, nearly half reportedly target unmutated variant regions.

The ends lost 5 bases at V and 3 bases at J; junction bases unmatched: 7. Per the germline V gene, CDR1 is SGHVS and CDR2 is FQNEAQ. This CDR3 has 16 amino acids. Sequencing used immunoSEQ multiplex PCR; TCRdb keeps in-frame clones, though not all of them. This sample has some 150,000 clones, with around 85% found just once. As concerns this clone: Its target is unknown.

This specimen consisted of peripheral blood, obtained on day 0 of AZD1222 vaccination. This clonotype was obtained from an adult in good health. This sequence joins TRBV7-8 and TRBJ1-5; the match to TRBD1 covers 10 bases. CDR3: CASSRTGGRVNQPQHF. The DNA for the CDR3 is TGTGCCAGCAGCCGGACAGGGGGAAGGGTCAATCAGCCCCAGCATTTT.